Presented here are 8 T cell receptor beta chains from one specimen sequenced in a study of T cells in Graves' hyperthyroidism and ophthalmopathy. What was amplified from RNA transcripts were TCR beta CDR3 regions. In the first-round RT-PCR of the TCR CDR3, the HTBI primer set was used. MiXCR was run by TCRdb on the multiplex PCR reads, yielding one entry per CDR3 protein. This table holds about 500,000 distinct CDR3 sequences, about 16% found once. Sequences were obtained from blood. All receptors come from a woman aged 25 to 39 with Graves' ophthalmopathy.

The V and J genes are TRBV6-1 and TRBJ2-2; D is uncertain. The CDR3 runs 16 residues. Germline V gives CDR1 MNHNS, CDR2 SASEGT. With 5 bases removed from V and 5 bases from J, the gap between germline ends came to 18 bases. The CDR3 loop reads CASSPYRRVGTGELFF. CDR3 DNA sequence: TGTGCCAGCAGTCCCTACCGACGAGTCGGGACCGGGGAGCTGTTTTTT.

This rearrangement joins TRBV10-3 to TRBJ2-3, with D perhaps given as TRBD1 or TRBD2 (5 bases each). The CDR3 is 19 residues long. Deletions cut 3 bases from V and 0 bases from J, with 22 bases between. Germline assignment: CDR1 ENHRY and CDR2 SYGVKD. CDR3 bases: TGTGCCATCAGTGACCTTGGGCAGGGCTCGAGGGATAGCACAGATACGCAGTATTTT. Amino acid sequence: CAISDLGQGSRDSTDTQYF.

There are many counts of this clonotype. CDR3 in DNA: TGCGCCAGCAGCTTAGCGGGACCCCACAATGAGCAGTTCTTC. This sequence encodes CASSLAGPHNEQFF. The rearrangement links TRBV5-1 to TRBJ2-1, with 7 bases matching TRBD2. V shed 2 bases, J shed 5 bases, and the junction held 4 bases outside the gene matches. Germline V gives CDR1 SGHRS, CDR2 YFSETQ. The CDR3 runs 14 residues.

This clonotype has a count of ten or more. The V and J genes are TRBV20-1 and TRBJ2-1; 7 bases agree with TRBD1. This CDR3 has 15 amino acids. Germline lookup yields CDR1 DFQATT and CDR2 SNEGSKA (reference sequence). V shed 6 bases, J shed 5 bases, and the junction held 13 bases outside the gene matches. CDR3 loop: CSAGQTGPFNNEQFF. The DNA for the CDR3 is TGCAGTGCGGGACAGACAGGGCCCTTCAACAATGAGCAGTTCTTC.

The rearrangement links TRBV7-3 to TRBJ2-1; TRBD1 might be the D (6 bases). Germline CDR1 SGHTA, CDR2 FQGTGA. The CDR3 is 16 residues long. Deletions cut 3 bases from V and 0 bases from J, with 12 bases between. CDR3 loop: CASSLRGTRSYNEQFF. CDR3 bases: TGTGCCAGCAGCTTGAGGGGGACGCGCTCCTACAATGAGCAGTTCTTC. Filled out from reference TRBV7-3 and TRBJ2-1, the complete variable domain reads GAGVSQTPSNKVTEKGKYVELRCDPISGHTALYWYRQSLGQGPEFLIYFQGTGAADDSGLPNDRFFAVRPEGSVSTLKIQRTERGDSAVYLCASSLRGTRSYNEQFFGPGTRLTVL.

This clonotype came up many times. The J gene is TRBJ1-4, the V gene TRBV3-1; no firm D call. V shed 1 base and J shed 5 bases, with 5 bases lying between them. Looked up from germline, CDR1 is LGHDT and CDR2 is YNNKEL (reference sequence). This CDR3 is 13 amino acids long. CDR3 nucleotide sequence: TGTGCCAGCAGCCAAGGGAGAAATGAAAAACTGTTTTTT. Translating gives CASSQGRNEKLFF.

The genes are TRBV11-1 and TRBJ2-7; 14 bases map to TRBD2. V lost 5 bases to trimming and J lost 6 bases; unmatched junction nucleotides: 12. Germline lookup yields CDR1 SGHAT and CDR2 FQDESV (reference sequence). This CDR3 is 17 amino acids long. The CDR3: CASSRTGGTSGSGEQYF. CDR3 DNA sequence: TGTGCCAGCAGCCGGACCGGGGGGACTAGCGGGAGCGGCGAGCAGTACTTC. Filled out from reference TRBV11-1 and TRBJ2-7, the complete variable domain reads EAEVAQSPRYKITEKSQAVAFWCDPISGHATLYWYRQILGQGPELLVQFQDESVVDDSQLPKDRFSAERLKGVDSTLKIQPAELGDSAMYLCASSRTGGTSGSGEQYFGPGTRLTVT.

The chain carries TRBV7-2 and TRBJ2-3; D unclear. V lost 8 bases, J lost 2 bases, and 8 bases lay in between. The CDR3 runs to 12 residues. Germline assignment: CDR1 SGHTA and CDR2 FQGNSA. The CDR3 region is CASRTNTDTQYF. The DNA for the CDR3 is TGTGCCAGCCGCACGAACACAGATACGCAGTATTTT. The whole variable domain, remainder taken from reference TRBV7-2 and TRBJ2-3, is GAGVSQSPSNKVTEKGKDVELRCDPISGHTALYWYRQSLGQGLEFLIYFQGNSAPDKSGLPSDRFSAERTGGSVSTLTIQRTQQEDSAVYLCASRTNTDTQYFGPGTRLTVL.